This TCR beta chain was sequenced during a study of cytomegalovirus exposure and HLA in healthy donors. Overall study findings and caveats: From TCR beta sequences, most subjects' HLA-A and HLA-B alleles were reportedly predicted accurately.

About this clone itself: Antigen: not known.

The germline gives CDR1 LGHNA, CDR2 YSLEER. CDR3 length equals 16 residues. V dropped 3 bases and J dropped 6 bases, with 18 bases sitting between them. The primer mix had 60 Vbeta and 13 Jbeta primers. Method: immunoSEQ multiplex PCR; TCRdb's copy keeps in-frame clones and lacks some. The sample contains 120,000 or so clones, more than 60% of which appear only once. The V call is TRBV4-3, the J call TRBJ2-1; TRBD2 might be the D (6 bases). This TCR was sampled from a woman between 50 and 59 years old in good health and CMV-seropositive. What was sequenced was PBMCs. CDR3 sequence reads: CASSQERERLINEQFF. DNA of the CDR3: TGCGCCAGCAGCCAGGAACGGGAGCGGCTAATCAATGAGCAGTTCTTC.